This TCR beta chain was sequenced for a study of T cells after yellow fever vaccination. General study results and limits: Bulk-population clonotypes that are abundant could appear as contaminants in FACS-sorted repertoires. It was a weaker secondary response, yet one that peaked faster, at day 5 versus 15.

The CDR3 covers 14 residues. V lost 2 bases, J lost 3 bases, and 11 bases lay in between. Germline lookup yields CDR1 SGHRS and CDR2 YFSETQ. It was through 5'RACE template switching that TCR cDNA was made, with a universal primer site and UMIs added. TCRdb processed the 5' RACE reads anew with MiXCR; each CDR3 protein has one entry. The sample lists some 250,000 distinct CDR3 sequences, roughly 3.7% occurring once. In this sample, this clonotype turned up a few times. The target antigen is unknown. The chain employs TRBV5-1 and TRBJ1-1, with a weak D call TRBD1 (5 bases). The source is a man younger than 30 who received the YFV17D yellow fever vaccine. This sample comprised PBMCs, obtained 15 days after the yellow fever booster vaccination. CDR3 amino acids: CASSFFGADTEAFF. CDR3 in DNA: TGCGCCAGCAGCTTTTTCGGGGCCGACACTGAAGCTTTCTTT.